Listed below are T cell receptor beta chains from one sample, sequenced in a study of blood T cell repertoires in COVID-19. This table comes from immunoSEQ multiplex PCR, and its TCRdb copy is limited to in-frame clones, with some not included. The table has about 370,000 clones, around 89% seen once; the top ten hold roughly 0.99%. The sample was PBMCs or T cells enriched from blood (not recorded which). Receptor source: a young man who had recovered from COVID-19. CDR3s include the opening cysteine and the closing phenylalanine or tryptophan. Fields, in order: D gene, J gene, V gene, clone size, CDR3 DNA, CDR3 protein. D genes are given only for firm matches. Expanded clones get a size class; other rows say once, few or many, or leave the size out.

>TRBD1|TRBJ2-7|TRBV7-2|-
TGTGCCAGCAGCTTTCCAAGACAGGGCTACGAGCAGTACTTC
CASSFPRQGYEQYF
>TRBD1|TRBJ1-1|TRBV7-9|-
TGTGCCAGCAGCTCCCTTAGACAGGGGCTGAACACTGAAGCTTTCTTT
CASSSLRQGLNTEAFF
>TRBD2|TRBJ2-1|TRBV5-4|-
TGTGCCAGCATAAATATTTTGGCGAGCGGGGGCCACAATGAGCAGTTCTTC
CASINILASGGHNEQFF
>TRBD2|TRBJ2-7|TRBV7-2|-
TGTGCCAGCAGCTCTTGGACTAGCGCCTACGAGCAGTACTTC
CASSSWTSAYEQYF
>TRBD2|TRBJ2-2|TRBV3-1/TRBV3-2|once
TGTGCCAGCAGCCAAGATTTAATAGCGGGAGGTAGGGGCACCGGGGAGCTGTTTTTT
CASSQDLIAGGRGTGELFF
>-|TRBJ1-1|TRBV7-3|-
TGTGCCAGCAGCCCCAGTGGGGGGGCGAACGCTTTCTTT
CASSPSGGANAFF
>-|TRBJ2-1|TRBV6-5|-
TGTGCCAGCGGAAGATACAGGGAGCCCTACAATGAGCAGTTCTTC
CASGRYREPYNEQFF
>TRBD1|TRBJ2-3|TRBV28|-
TGTGCCAGCAGTTTAAGGGACAGGGGAGAAGATACGCAGTATTTT
CASSLRDRGEDTQYF
>-|TRBJ1-2|TRBV6-5|-
TGTGCCAGCAGTTACTCTACAGATTACTATGGCTACACCTTC
CASSYSTDYYGYTF
>-|TRBJ2-7|TRBV6-5|-
TGTGCCAGCAGCCCGGGACTGGGGACTTACGAGCAGTACTTC
CASSPGLGTYEQYF
>-|TRBJ1-1|TRBV5-1|-
TGCGCCAGCAGCTTGGCTGACACCTTGAACACTGAAGCTTTCTTT
CASSLADTLNTEAFF
>-|TRBJ1-2|TRBV4-1|-
TGCGCCAGCAGCCCAGGGGTACTTAACTATGGCTACACCTTC
CASSPGVLNYGYTF
>TRBD1|TRBJ1-5|TRBV6-5|-
TGTGCCAGCCTCCCGACAGGGGGCTATAATCAGCCCCAGCATTTT
CASLPTGGYNQPQHF
>-|TRBJ1-2|TRBV24-1|few
TGTGCCACCAGTGACCCAGAGTTGGGGGGTAACTATGGCTACACCTTC
CATSDPELGGNYGYTF
>-|TRBJ2-7|TRBV6-5|-
TGTGCCAGCAGACAAACCTCGGAGGGAGCCTACGAGCAGTACTTC
CASRQTSEGAYEQYF
>-|TRBJ1-1|TRBV28|-
TGTGCCAGTAACCGGGGGGTCGGACCAAACACTGAAGCTTTCTTT
CASNRGVGPNTEAFF
>-|TRBJ2-1|TRBV28|few
TGTGCCAGCAGTTTAGGACAGCCGGGATCGTTTAAGGGTGAGCAGTTCTTC
CASSLGQPGSFKGEQFF
>-|TRBJ1-2|TRBV6-2/TRBV6-3|-
TGTGCCAGCAGTTACCGGTCCGCGGATGGCTACACCTTC
CASSYRSADGYTF
>TRBD1|TRBJ1-6|TRBV7-9|-
TGTGCCAGCAGCTTACTGGGACAGGATAATTCACCCCTCCACTTT
CASSLLGQDNSPLHF
>-|TRBJ2-6|TRBV24-1|once
TGTGCCACCAGTGACGCCACAGGGAGTCTCTCTGGGGCCAACGTCCTGACTTTC
CATSDATGSLSGANVLTF
>TRBD2|TRBJ2-3|TRBV28|once
TGTGCCAGCGGCCAAAACCGACTAGCGGGTACAGATACGCAGTATTTT
CASGQNRLAGTDTQYF
>-|TRBJ1-2|TRBV30|-
TGTGCCTGGAGTCACGGTGAAGGGAGGTATGGCTACACCTTC
CAWSHGEGRYGYTF
>-|TRBJ1-1|TRBV7-2|-
TGTGCCAGCAGCCTCGGACAGAATGAAGCTTTCTTT
CASSLGQNEAFF
>TRBD1|TRBJ2-7|TRBV12-3/TRBV12-4|few
TGTGCCAGCAGACCAGGGGGACCTTACGAGCAGTACTTC
CASRPGGPYEQYF
>TRBD1|TRBJ1-2|TRBV2|-
TGTGCCAGCAGTGACGAGGGGGCGAACTATGGCTACACCTTC
CASSDEGANYGYTF
>-|TRBJ1-1|TRBV3-1/TRBV3-2|-
TGTGCCAGCAGCCATGAGCGTCAACTGAACACTGAAGCTTTCTTT
CASSHERQLNTEAFF
>-|TRBJ2-2|TRBV11-3|-
TGTGCCAGCAGCTTACGGAAAACTTCGGGCACCGGGGAGCTGTTTTTT
CASSLRKTSGTGELFF
>-|TRBJ1-6|TRBV19|-
TGTGCCAGTACCCTAGGTAGTCTTAATTCACCCCTCCACTTT
CASTLGSLNSPLHF
>TRBD2|TRBJ2-1|TRBV6-2/TRBV6-3|-
TGTGCCAGCAGCCGAAGCGGGATCTCCTACAATGAGCAGTTCTTC
CASSRSGISYNEQFF
>TRBD1|TRBJ2-5|TRBV29-1|-
TGCAGCGTCTTAGGGACACAGGGGGCAGGGGAAGAGACCCAGTACTTC
CSVLGTQGAGEETQYF
>-|TRBJ2-7|TRBV7-9|-
TGTGCCAGCAGCCCAGGTGGGTACGGCAGAAAAAGCTCCTACGAGCAGTACTTC
CASSPGGYGRKSSYEQYF
>TRBD1|TRBJ2-1|TRBV5-5|-
TGTGCCAGCAGCTTGGGTTGGACAGGGGGTGCCGATGAGCAGTTCTTC
CASSLGWTGGADEQFF
>-|TRBJ2-7|TRBV28|-
TGTGCCAGCGCGGGGTTGGGGGAGCAGTACTTC
CASAGLGEQYF
>-|TRBJ2-7|TRBV14|-
TGTGCCAGCAGCCAATTAGGGGGGGGCGAGCAGTACTTC
CASSQLGGGEQYF
>TRBD1|TRBJ1-2|TRBV24-1|-
TGTGCCACCAGTGATAACCGGGACAGGGGCAGAGGCTACACCTTC
CATSDNRDRGRGYTF
>-|TRBJ2-3|TRBV28|-
TGTGCCAGCGAGAGGGCAAGAGTCTCCTCTTCGGATACGCAGTATTTT
CASERARVSSSDTQYF
>-|TRBJ2-3|TRBV3-1/TRBV3-2|-
TGTGCCAGCAGCTACACTTTGGGGGCGAGCACAGATACGCAGTATTTT
CASSYTLGASTDTQYF
>TRBD2|TRBJ2-5|TRBV18|-
TGTGCCAGCTCACGGGCCGGGCGGGGGGCCCAAGAGACCCAGTACTTC
CASSRAGRGAQETQYF
>TRBD1|TRBJ2-2|TRBV7-9|once
TGTGCCAGCAGCTTATCGGGACAGAAGAACACCGGGGAGCTGTTTTTT
CASSLSGQKNTGELFF
>-|TRBJ1-1|TRBV7-8|-
TGTGCCAGCAGCTTAGGCACAGTCCGAGGGACTGAAGCTTTCTTT
CASSLGTVRGTEAFF
>TRBD1|TRBJ1-4|TRBV25-1|-
TGTGCCAGCAGTGGGATCAGGGGGCTGGATGAAAAACTGTTTTTT
CASSGIRGLDEKLFF
>-|TRBJ1-2|TRBV27|-
TGTGCCAGCAGTTTCAAGGCAGGGACTACAGCTAACTATGGCTACACCTTC
CASSFKAGTTANYGYTF
>TRBD2|TRBJ2-7|TRBV7-9|-
TGTGCCAGCAGTCCCCCGGGGGGCTCCTACGAGCAGTACTTC
CASSPPGGSYEQYF
>TRBD2|TRBJ2-3|TRBV5-8|-
TGTGCCAGCAGCTTGGGGTCGGGGGGAACGGATACGCAGTATTTT
CASSLGSGGTDTQYF
>TRBD1|TRBJ2-7|TRBV18|-
TGTGCCAGCTCACCACCGGGACAGGGAACCTACGAGCAGTACTTC
CASSPPGQGTYEQYF
>-|TRBJ2-7|TRBV9|-
TGTGCCAGCAGCGTAGCTCCCAGCGAATCCTACGAGCAGTACTTC
CASSVAPSESYEQYF
>-|TRBJ2-7|TRBV6-5|-
TGTGCCAGCAGTTACTCCCCCGGGGAAGGGAACGAGCAGTACTTC
CASSYSPGEGNEQYF
>-|TRBJ2-2|TRBV3-1/TRBV3-2|-
TGTGCCAGCAGCCACGCGGGACTCCCCAGGGGGGCCGGGGAGCTGTTTTTT
CASSHAGLPRGAGELFF
>TRBD1|TRBJ2-5|TRBV18|-
TGTGCCAGCCCGGACAGGGAGCGGGAGACCCAGTACTTC
CASPDRERETQYF
>-|TRBJ1-2|TRBV9|-
TGTGCCAGCAGCCCCACGGGGGGAATGAACTATGGCTACACCTTC
CASSPTGGMNYGYTF
>TRBD1|TRBJ1-2|TRBV7-3|once
TGTGCCAGCAGCCACGGACAGGGCGCTGATGGCTACACCTTC
CASSHGQGADGYTF
>-|TRBJ1-2|TRBV30|few
TGTGCCTGGAGTGTAGTCTCTTCCCCGGGAATCTTC
CAWSVVSSPGIF
>-|TRBJ1-4|TRBV15|-
TGTGCCACCAGCAGTATAAAGGACAGATATAATGAAAAACTGTTTTTT
CATSSIKDRYNEKLFF